The 17 T cell receptor beta chains in this list originate from one sample, sequenced in a study of cytomegalovirus exposure and HLA in healthy donors. The repertoire was sequenced with immunoSEQ multiplex PCR; TCRdb's copy has only in-frame clones and lacks some. The sample holds 100,000 to 120,000 clones, 70% to 90% seen once. The sample was PBMCs. All receptors come from a woman under 30 in good health and CMV-seropositive.

V and J are TRBV9 and TRBJ2-5; TRBD2 aligns across 8 bases. Losses at the gene ends were 0 bases for V and 4 bases for J; bases not matched to a gene: 8. This CDR3 has 16 residues. Germline V gene sequence: CDR1 SGDLS, CDR2 YYNGEE. CDR3 nucleotide sequence: TGTGCCAGCAGCGTAGAAGCCGGCGGGGGGATAGAGACCCAGTACTTC. Protein sequence: CASSVEAGGGIETQYF. The whole variable domain, remainder taken from reference TRBV9 and TRBJ2-5, is DSGVTQTPKHLITATGQRVTLRCSPRSGDLSVYWYQQSLDQGLQFLIQYYNGEERAKGNILERFSAQQFPDLHSELNLSSLELGDSALYFCASSVEAGGGIETQYFGPGTRLLVL.

The gene calls are TRBV5-4 and TRBJ2-3; D is unclear. The CDR3 length is 16 residues. Germline CDR1 is SGHNT and CDR2 is YYREEE (reference sequence). V was shortened by 3 bases and J by 0 bases, with 14 bases between the two germline ends. This CDR3 is CASSSQREASTDTQYF. The CDR3 DNA follows: TGTGCCAGCAGCTCTCAGAGAGAGGCTAGCACAGATACGCAGTATTTT.

This clone was seen more than once but under ten times. This chain links TRBV30 with TRBJ2-7; tentative D call: TRBD2 (5 bases). V gave up 3 bases and J gave up 6 bases, with 21 bases separating them. This CDR3 spans 15 amino acids. Germline values: CDR1 GTSNPN, CDR2 SVGIG (reference sequence). CDR3 loop: CAWRRTSLVGGEQYF. The CDR3 DNA follows: TGTGCCTGGAGGAGAACCAGCTTGGTAGGAGGCGAGCAGTACTTC.

V is TRBV5-8 and J is TRBJ1-5, with 7 bases matching TRBD1. Trimming cost V 2 bases and J 6 bases; bases outside gene matches: 5. CDR3 length equals 14 residues. The V gene's germline CDR1 is SGHTS and CDR2 YDEGEE. In DNA form, the CDR3 reads TGTGCCAGCAGCTTACAGGGGATGGGTCAGCCCCAGCATTTT. It encodes CASSLQGMGQPQHF. Together with reference TRBV5-8 and TRBJ1-5, the CDR3 gives the full variable domain: EAGVTQSPTHLIKTRGQQATLRCSPISGHTSVYWYQQALGLGLQFLLWYDEGEERNRGNFPPRFSGRQFPNYSSELNVNALELEDSALYLCASSLQGMGQPQHFGDGTRLSIL.

The chain has TRBV2 and TRBJ1-5; no clear D. V was pared by 6 bases and J by 4 bases, with 16 bases between. Germline V gives CDR1 SNHLY, CDR2 FYNNEI. This CDR3 spans 15 amino acids. This CDR3 reads CASSSIEGGNQPQHF. CDR3 nucleotide sequence: TGTGCCAGCAGCAGTATCGAAGGAGGGAATCAGCCCCAGCATTTT.

The chain links TRBV29-1 to TRBJ1-2; the D is unclear. This CDR3 contains 13 residues. V was cut by 0 bases and J by 2 bases, with 7 bases left in between. The germline V gene encodes CDR1 SQVTM and CDR2 ANQGSEA. CDR3 DNA sequence: TGCAGCGTTGAAGATCCCCTCAACTATGGCTACACCTTC. It is translated as CSVEDPLNYGYTF.

This sequence joins TRBV4-2 and TRBJ2-5, with D perhaps matching TRBD2 (5 bases). Germline lookup yields CDR1 LGHNA and CDR2 YNFKEQ. CDR3 size: 12 residues. V lost 3 bases and J lost 5, with 7 bases in between. CDR3 DNA: TGTGCCAGCAGCCACCCGGGGGAGACCCAGTACTTC. It is translated as CASSHPGETQYF.

The J gene is TRBJ1-1, the V gene TRBV5-1, with a possible D match to TRBD1 (5 bases). The CDR3 totals 13 residues. The V end was cut by 0 bases, the J end by 6 bases, with 9 bases between. Germline-derived CDR1 and CDR2 are SGHRS and YFSETQ. The chain's CDR3 is CASSLAGTPEAFF. The CDR3, as DNA: TGCGCCAGCAGCTTGGCCGGGACTCCTGAAGCTTTCTTT.

The chain carries TRBV9 and TRBJ1-1; 7 bases fit TRBD1. The CDR3 is 14 amino acids. Per germline, CDR1 SGDLS and CDR2 YYNGEE. With V trimmed by 4 bases and J by 3 bases, 6 bases remained unmatched. This chain's CDR3 is CASSRQGFDTEAFF. The CDR3 DNA follows: TGTGCCAGCAGCCGACAGGGTTTTGACACTGAAGCTTTCTTT.

The chain employs TRBV19 and TRBJ2-3; TRBD1 agrees at 9 bases. This CDR3 is 15 amino acids long. In germline, CDR1 is LNHDA, CDR2 SQIVND (reference sequence). With 6 bases clipped from V and 3 bases from J, the junction kept 7 bases outside the gene matches. This chain's CDR3 is CASSLGQGSTDTQYF. Written as DNA, the CDR3 is TGTGCCAGTAGCCTTGGACAGGGGTCGACAGATACGCAGTATTTT.

The chain links TRBV2 to TRBJ2-5; TRBD1 might be the D (5 bases). The V end lost 4 bases, the J end lost 2 bases, and 14 bases lay between the germline ends. Per germline, CDR1 SNHLY and CDR2 FYNNEI. The CDR3 consists of 15 residues. The CDR3, as DNA: TGTGCCAGCAGTGGACCCACAGGAGATCAAGAGACCCAGTACTTC. Its translation is CASSGPTGDQETQYF.

The J gene is TRBJ1-2, the V gene TRBV6-5, with 7 bases identical to TRBD1. The V segment lost 2 bases and the J segment 4 bases; nucleotides outside the gene matches: 4. CDR1 and CDR2 from the germline V gene are MNHEY and SVGAGI. This CDR3 region has 14 residues. Here the CDR3 reads CASSYRQGGYGYTF. The DNA of the CDR3 is TGTGCCAGCAGTTACCGACAGGGAGGCTATGGCTACACCTTC.

This CDR3 is CASSRQGQGGDEQFF. Here the CDR3 DNA reads TGTGCCAGCAGCAGGCAGGGACAGGGGGGAGATGAGCAGTTCTTC. The chain has TRBV11-3 and TRBJ2-1; 11 bases agree with TRBD1. V dropped 5 bases and J dropped 8; count of bases not matched to a gene: 8. The CDR3 runs to 15 residues. CDR1 is SGHNT and CDR2 is YENEEA in the germline V gene.

The chain employs TRBV15 and TRBJ2-7, with TRBD2 matching 8 bases. Unmatched junction bases numbered 10, after V lost 11 bases and J lost 1 base. Germline assignment: CDR1 LNHNV and CDR2 YYDKDF (reference sequence). This CDR3 region has 14 residues. CDR3 sequence: CAVGELAGSYEQYF. Here the CDR3 DNA reads TGTGCCGTGGGGGAGCTAGCGGGTTCCTACGAGCAGTACTTC.

The genes are TRBV2 and TRBJ2-5, with TRBD2 identical over 7 bases. V lost 6 bases, J lost 1 base, and 2 bases stayed unmatched. This CDR3 has 13 amino acids. From germline, CDR1 is SNHLY and CDR2 FYNNEI. CDR3 loop: CASRGGTQETQYF. CDR3 nucleotides: TGTGCCAGCAGGGGAGGGACCCAAGAGACCCAGTACTTC.

The chain has TRBV6-1 and TRBJ1-1; 7 positions agree with TRBD1. Germline V gene lookup returns CDR1 MNHNS and CDR2 SASEGT. With 3 bases clipped from V and 2 bases from J, the junction kept 6 bases outside the gene matches. This CDR3 is built from 15 residues. The CDR3 protein is CASSDSWTGNTEAFF. The DNA for the CDR3 is TGTGCCAGCAGTGATTCGTGGACAGGAAACACTGAAGCTTTCTTT.

The V call is TRBV5-4, the J call TRBJ2-3; 8 positions agree with TRBD1. From germline, CDR1 is SGHNT and CDR2 YYREEE (reference sequence). V dropped 1 base and J dropped 0; count of bases not matched to a gene: 1. This CDR3 contains 15 residues. The CDR3 coding sequence is TGTGCCAGCAGCTTGACAGGGGGAAGCACAGATACGCAGTATTTT. Amino acids: CASSLTGGSTDTQYF.